Listed here is a single T cell receptor beta chain. As yet, its antigen is unknown. Stated time point: newly diagnosed GD, antithyroid drugs for less than 3 months. Isolated PBMC RNA provided the starting material for the TCR library. Libraries of TCR beta came from iRepertoire HTBI primers plus Arm-PCR of CDR3 regions. MiXCR, run by TCRdb on the multiplex PCR reads, gives a single entry per CDR3 protein. The sample holds around 420,000 distinct CDR3 sequences; 14% to 15% are singletons and the top ten take about 8.2%. This entry comes from a study of regulatory T cells in long-lasting Graves disease. Study observations and caveats: Patients with persistent disease shared some 2,500 public clonotypes, outpacing the approximately 950 shared by new patients.

These same data were also listed under a study on T cells in Graves' hyperthyroidism and ophthalmopathy. From that second work: Stable hyperthyroidism: no ophthalmopathy progression over 18 months of follow-up. An initial round of RT-PCR targeting the TCR CDR3 relied on the HTBI primer set.

The clonotype originates from a woman between 35 and 50 years old with Graves disease. Sequenced here: peripheral blood mononuclear cells (PBMCs), sampled at new diagnosis, from a patient treated with antithyroid drugs.

CDR3 coding DNA: TGCGCCAGCAGCCAAGATCGCCGGGGAACCCGAGTCACCGGGGAGCTGTTTTTT. Translating it yields CASSQDRRGTRVTGELFF. V usage is TRBV4-3 and J usage is TRBJ2-2; D is possibly TRBD2 (5 bases). The CDR3 has 18 residues. Trimming took off 0 bases at V and 4 bases at J, with 18 bases between the two ends. Germline assignment: CDR1 LGHNA and CDR2 YSLEER.